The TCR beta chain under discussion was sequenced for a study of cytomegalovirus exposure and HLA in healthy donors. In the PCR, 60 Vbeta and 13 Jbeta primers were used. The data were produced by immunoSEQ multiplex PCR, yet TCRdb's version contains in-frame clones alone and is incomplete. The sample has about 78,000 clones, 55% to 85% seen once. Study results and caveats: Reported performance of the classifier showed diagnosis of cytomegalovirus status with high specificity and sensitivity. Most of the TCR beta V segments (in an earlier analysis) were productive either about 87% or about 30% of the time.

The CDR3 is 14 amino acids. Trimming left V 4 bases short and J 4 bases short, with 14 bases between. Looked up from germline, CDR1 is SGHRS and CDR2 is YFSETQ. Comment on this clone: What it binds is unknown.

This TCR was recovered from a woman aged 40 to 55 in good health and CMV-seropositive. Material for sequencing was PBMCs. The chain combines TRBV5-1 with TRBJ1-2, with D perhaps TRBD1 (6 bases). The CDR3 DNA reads TGCGCCAGCAGCCCGATGGGGGCCTTCTATGGCTACACCTTC. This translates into CASSPMGAFYGYTF.